The 31 T cell receptor beta chains reported below all come from one sample, sequenced in a study of CD8 T cells in Susac syndrome. Reverse transcription of about 0.45 to 1 ug RNA used random hexamers. TCRdb independently ran MiXCR on the immunoSEQ multiplex PCR reads; one entry per CDR3 protein. The sample lists around 150,000 distinct CDR3 sequences, roughly 94% seen once, with 0.14% in the top ten. The sequenced material came from CD4+ T cells from PBMCs. These receptors were collected from a human donor with Susac syndrome.

The chain combines TRBV6-5 with TRBJ1-2; no definite D call. CDR1 is MNHEY and CDR2 is SVGAGI in the germline V gene. V was trimmed by 5 bases and J by 2 bases, leaving 12 bases between them. The CDR3 runs to 14 residues. The CDR3 DNA reads as TGTGCCAGCAGTGACGGCCGAGGCAACTATGGCTACACCTTC. It yields the protein CASSDGRGNYGYTF.

The genes are TRBV7-2 and TRBJ1-3; D not certain. Germline V CDR1 and CDR2: SGHTA, FQGNSA. V was pared by 7 bases and J by 0 bases, with 19 bases between. The CDR3 is 17 residues long. CDR3 bases: TGTGCCAGCACCCTCCAAGGCGGGTACTTCTCTGGAAACACCATATATTTT. This sequence encodes CASTLQGGYFSGNTIYF.

The chain recombines TRBV3-1 with TRBJ2-7; unclear D gene. The V gene's germline CDR1 is LGHDT and CDR2 YNNKEL (reference sequence). The CDR3 is 16 amino acids. Deletions cut 1 base from V and 0 bases from J, with 13 bases between. The CDR3 spells CASSQGYTGSSYEQYF. In nucleotides, the CDR3 is TGTGCCAGCAGCCAAGGGTATACTGGAAGCTCCTACGAGCAGTACTTC.

The CDR3 loop reads CAWSGLGSTVKAFF. CDR3 bases: TGTGCCTGGAGTGGGTTAGGGAGTACAGTCAAAGCTTTCTTT. The J gene is TRBJ1-1, the V gene TRBV30; D is uncertain. The CDR3 has 14 amino acids. V lost 1 base and J lost 9, with 18 bases in between. The germline CDR1 and CDR2 sequences are GTSNPN and SVGIG (reference sequence).

The count of this clonotype is one. The chain couples TRBV29-1 to TRBJ2-7, with D unclear. In germline, CDR1 is SQVTM, CDR2 ANQGSEA. Trimming cost V 4 bases and J 0 bases, with 16 bases left between them. This CDR3 has 15 residues. CDR3 amino acids: CSVARPGQSSYEQYF. The CDR3 bases are TGCAGCGTTGCACGGCCAGGTCAATCCTCCTACGAGCAGTACTTC.

The chain has TRBV29-1 and TRBJ2-3, with TRBD2 matching 10 bases. The germline V gene has CDR1 SQVTM and CDR2 ANQGSEA. This CDR3 has 15 amino acids. J lost 6 bases, V lost 6 bases, and 12 bases had no gene match. CDR3 loop: CSVLLAGKPGDTQYF. DNA for the CDR3: TGCAGCGTCCTACTAGCGGGGAAGCCCGGGGATACGCAGTATTTT.

The V call is TRBV10-2, the J call TRBJ2-5; D gene uncertain. This CDR3 region has 16 residues. Germline lookup yields CDR1 WSHSY and CDR2 SAAADI. Trimming stripped 3 bases from V and 5 bases from J, with 19 bases between. Here the CDR3 reads CASSEGTRRSVETQYF. The CDR3 region has the DNA TGCGCCAGCAGTGAAGGAACTCGACGGTCGGTGGAGACCCAGTACTTC.

The V and J genes are TRBV6-1 and TRBJ1-1; D gene ambiguous. The CDR3 extends over 13 amino acids. Germline V gives CDR1 MNHNS, CDR2 SASEGT. Trimming removed 1 base from V and 3 bases from J, with 6 bases in between. This CDR3 reads CASSEGAHTEAFF. CDR3 sequence (DNA): TGTGCCAGCAGTGAAGGGGCGCACACTGAAGCTTTCTTT.

V and J are TRBV25-1 and TRBJ1-1; perhaps TRBD1 as D (5 bases). V was pared by 6 bases and J by 1 base, with 9 bases between. This CDR3 region has 13 residues. Per the germline V gene, CDR1 is MGHDK and CDR2 is SYGVNS. The CDR3 spells CASSRGTNTEAFF. The CDR3 DNA is TGTGCCAGCAGCAGAGGGACGAACACTGAAGCTTTCTTT. Full variable domain (remainder filled in from reference TRBV25-1 and TRBJ1-1): EADIYQTPRYLVIGTGKKITLECSQTMGHDKMYWYQQDPGMELHLIHYSYGVNSTEKGDLSSESTVSRIRTEHFPLTLESARPSHTSQYLCASSRGTNTEAFFGQGTRLTVV.

This chain's CDR3 is CSVRRDYGYTF. The CDR3 nucleotides are TGCAGTGTGCGCAGGGACTATGGCTACACCTTC. The V call is TRBV20-1, the J call TRBJ1-2; possible D gene TRBD1, 5 bases. CDR3 length: 11 residues. From germline, CDR1 is DFQATT and CDR2 SNEGSKA (reference sequence). V was pared by 7 bases and J by 3 bases, with 9 bases between.

The genes are TRBV12-5 and TRBJ2-1, with D possibly TRBD2 on 5 matching bases. V shed 5 bases and J shed 0 bases, with 11 bases lying between them. Germline V gives CDR1 LGHNT, CDR2 FRNRAP. This CDR3 has 15 amino acids. For the CDR3, the DNA is TGTGCTAGTGGTCGCACGGGGAGCTCCTACAATGAGCAGTTCTTC. Translation gives CASGRTGSSYNEQFF.

V usage is TRBV4-3 and J usage is TRBJ2-2; D is possibly TRBD1 (5 bases). Germline V lookup: CDR1 LGHNA, CDR2 YSLEER. CDR3 length: 15 residues. Trimming pared 4 bases from V and 1 base from J, leaving 10 bases between. CDR3 coding DNA: TGCGCCAGCAGCCGGGGCGGACAGAACACCGGGGAGCTGTTTTTT. This translates into CASSRGGQNTGELFF.

The chain links TRBV4-3 to TRBJ1-2; D call uncertain. The CDR3 sequence is 15 residues long. Deletions cut 1 base from V and 1 base from J, with 10 bases between. CDR1 LGHNA and CDR2 YSLEER come from the germline V gene. The CDR3 DNA reads as TGCGCCAGCAGCCAAGTGTGGCCAAATAACTATGGCTACACCTTC. Encoded protein: CASSQVWPNNYGYTF.

This chain uses TRBV9 with TRBJ1-4; 9 bases are a match to TRBD1. V shed 3 bases and J 6 bases; nucleotides not matched to a gene: 9. Germline lookup yields CDR1 SGDLS and CDR2 YYNGEE. This CDR3 region has 16 residues. CDR3 residues: CASSAHTGQGDEKLFF. The CDR3 DNA reads as TGTGCCAGCAGCGCACACACGGGACAGGGAGATGAAAAACTGTTTTTT.

The V call is TRBV6-5, the J call TRBJ2-7; D is possibly TRBD1 or TRBD2 (5 bases each). The V gene's germline CDR1 is MNHEY and CDR2 SVGAGI. The CDR3 has 15 residues. V gave up 6 bases and J gave up 0 bases, with 15 bases separating them. This CDR3 reads CASRTGTRSSYEQYF. The CDR3 DNA sequence: TGTGCCAGCAGAACCGGGACGAGAAGCTCCTACGAGCAGTACTTC.

The chain is built from TRBV29-1 and TRBJ2-3; D assignment may be TRBD1 or TRBD2 (5 bases each). Germline V gene sequence: CDR1 SQVTM, CDR2 ANQGSEA. Trimming shortened V by 4 bases and J by 2 bases, and 13 bases separated the two germline ends. The CDR3 has 14 amino acids. As DNA, the CDR3 is TGCAGCGTTGTAGAACAGGAGGCCACAGATACGCAGTATTTT. Encoded protein: CSVVEQEATDTQYF.

The chain links TRBV7-2 to TRBJ1-5; D call uncertain. V shed 5 bases and J shed 4 bases, with 9 bases lying between them. This CDR3 is 13 amino acids long. CDR1 and CDR2 from the germline V gene are SGHTA and FQGNSA. The CDR3 DNA is TGTGCCAGCAGCCGGGTCTGGAATCAGCCCCAGCATTTT. Protein: CASSRVWNQPQHF.

This CDR3 is CSARDSRTYEQYF. As DNA, the CDR3 is TGCAGTGCTAGAGACAGTAGAACCTACGAGCAGTACTTC. The chain joins TRBV20-1 to TRBJ2-7; D is undetermined. The CDR3 spans 13 residues. In germline, CDR1 is DFQATT, CDR2 SNEGSKA (reference sequence). V lost 0 bases and J lost 2, with 8 bases in between.

The gene calls are TRBV29-1 and TRBJ2-7; D is possibly TRBD2 (5 bases). Trimming left V 4 bases short and J 4 bases short, with 14 bases between. The germline V gene encodes CDR1 SQVTM and CDR2 ANQGSEA. The CDR3 is 13 amino acids. The CDR3: CSVGRVGAYEQYF. Written as DNA, the CDR3 is TGCAGCGTTGGGCGGGTTGGCGCATACGAGCAGTACTTC.

The chain is built from TRBV29-1 and TRBJ1-2; D uncertain. Germline CDR1 is SQVTM and CDR2 is ANQGSEA. Trimming removed 5 bases from V and 5 bases from J, with 18 bases in between. This CDR3 has 14 residues. For the CDR3, the DNA is TGCAGCGTTCCAAGGACCGTCGGGGAATATGGCTACACCTTC. This translates into CSVPRTVGEYGYTF.

The chain employs TRBV7-9 and TRBJ2-5; D call uncertain. The CDR3 runs to 15 residues. Germline V CDR1 and CDR2: SEHNR, FQNEAQ (reference sequence). Trimming shortened V by 8 bases and J by 1 base, and 17 bases separated the two germline ends. CDR3 in amino acids: CASPTGAIRQETQYF. For the CDR3, the DNA is TGTGCCAGCCCCACCGGCGCTATCCGCCAAGAGACCCAGTACTTC.

The J gene is TRBJ2-1, the V gene TRBV2; 7 bases agree with TRBD2. Germline values: CDR1 SNHLY, CDR2 FYNNEI. V was pared by 0 bases and J by 10 bases, with 9 bases of the junction left unmatched. CDR3 length equals 15 residues. This CDR3 is CASSEAGAGEVEQFF. The CDR3 region has the DNA TGTGCCAGCAGTGAAGCTGGGGCGGGAGAAGTCGAGCAGTTCTTC.

In its sample, this clonotype was seen a few times. The genes are TRBV7-2 and TRBJ1-2; D not certain. The CDR3 is made up of 15 amino acids. Germline values: CDR1 SGHTA, CDR2 FQGNSA. V lost 0 bases to trimming and J lost 8 bases, with 16 bases between them. CDR3 bases: TGTGCCAGCAGCTTAGCGCTGGGTGGGTTGGAGGGCTACACCTTC. This gives the protein CASSLALGGLEGYTF. Supplemented by reference TRBV7-2 and TRBJ1-2, the full variable domain reads GAGVSQSPSNKVTEKGKDVELRCDPISGHTALYWYRQSLGQGLEFLIYFQGNSAPDKSGLPSDRFSAERTGGSVSTLTIQRTQQEDSAVYLCASSLALGGLEGYTFGSGTRLTVV.

The chain couples TRBV3-1 to TRBJ1-2, with D hard to call. The CDR3 extends over 15 amino acids. V shed 7 bases and J shed 4 bases, with 19 bases lying between them. Germline assignment: CDR1 LGHDT and CDR2 YNNKEL (reference sequence). The CDR3: CASTHSGPDLYGYTF. The CDR3 nucleotides read TGTGCCAGCACCCATTCCGGACCAGACCTCTATGGCTACACCTTC.

The rearrangement links TRBV30 to TRBJ1-2; D not certain. The V end was cut by 0 bases, the J end by 1 base, with 6 bases between. This CDR3 has 13 amino acids. Looked up from germline, CDR1 is GTSNPN and CDR2 is SVGIG (reference sequence). This CDR3 is CAWSVALNYGYTF. DNA of the CDR3: TGTGCCTGGAGTGTCGCCCTTAACTATGGCTACACCTTC.

V usage is TRBV7-9 and J usage is TRBJ1-2; no clear D. V was pared by 2 bases and J by 2 bases, with 9 bases between. Germline CDR1 and CDR2: SEHNR and FQNEAQ (reference sequence). This CDR3 is built from 14 residues. This chain's CDR3 is CASSLKTVNYGYTF. CDR3 nucleotide sequence: TGTGCCAGCAGCTTAAAAACAGTCAACTATGGCTACACCTTC.

The chain employs TRBV9 and TRBJ2-6; D uncertain. The ends were cut back, 0 bases at V and 4 bases at J, with 5 bases in the middle. CDR1 is SGDLS and CDR2 is YYNGEE in the germline V gene. CDR3 length: 14 amino acids. The CDR3 DNA sequence: TGTGCCAGCAGCGTAGAGTGGGGGGCCAACGTCCTGACTTTC. It yields the protein CASSVEWGANVLTF.

The chain combines TRBV6-2 or TRBV6-3 with TRBJ2-7; D tentatively reads TRBD1 or TRBD2 (5 bases each). Trimming took 0 bases from V and 2 from J, leaving 14 bases between them. The CDR3 contains 16 residues. Germline CDR1 and CDR2: MNHEY and SVGEGT. DNA for the CDR3: TGTGCCAGCAGTTACTCGACCACAACGGGGCCCTACGAGCAGTACTTC. Residues: CASSYSTTTGPYEQYF.

The J gene is TRBJ1-2, the V gene TRBV27; 7 bases align to TRBD1. From germline, CDR1 is MNHEY and CDR2 SMNVEV (reference sequence). This CDR3 comprises 13 residues. Unmatched junction bases numbered 8, after V lost 5 bases and J lost 8 bases. The CDR3 sequence is CASSKVQGLGYTF. The CDR3 DNA reads TGTGCCAGCAGTAAGGTACAGGGGCTCGGCTACACCTTC.

This clonotype appeared a single time. This chain connects TRBV15 to TRBJ2-1; 10 bases align to TRBD2. The length of the CDR3 is 15 residues. The germline CDR1 and CDR2 sequences are LNHNV and YYDKDF (reference sequence). Trimming cost V 0 bases and J 10 bases; bases outside gene matches: 6. In nucleotides, the CDR3 is TGTGCCACCAGCAGAGATCCCCTAGCGGGAGTCGAGCAGTTCTTC. Encoded protein: CATSRDPLAGVEQFF.

The V call is TRBV3-1, the J call TRBJ2-1; D is unclear. Germline V gene data show CDR1 as LGHDT and CDR2 as YNNKEL (reference sequence). Deletions cut 0 bases from V and 10 bases from J, with 13 bases between. This CDR3 is 14 amino acids long. In DNA, the CDR3 is TGTGCCAGCAGCCAAGACGGGTGGGGTGAAGAGCAGTTCTTC. Translation: CASSQDGWGEEQFF.